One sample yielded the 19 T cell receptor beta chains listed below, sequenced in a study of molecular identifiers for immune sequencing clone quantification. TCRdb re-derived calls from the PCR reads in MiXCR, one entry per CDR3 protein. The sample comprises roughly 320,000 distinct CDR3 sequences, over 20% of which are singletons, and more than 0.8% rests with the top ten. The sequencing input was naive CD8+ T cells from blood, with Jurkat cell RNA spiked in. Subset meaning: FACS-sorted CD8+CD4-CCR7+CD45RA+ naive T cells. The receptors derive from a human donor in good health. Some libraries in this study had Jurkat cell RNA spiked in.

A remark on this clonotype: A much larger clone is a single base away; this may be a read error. CDR3: CSASARDSYNERFF. In nucleotides, the CDR3 is TGCAGTGCTAGCGCCCGGGACTCGTACAATGAGCGGTTCTTC. The rearrangement joins TRBV20-1 to TRBJ2-1; a possible D gene is TRBD2 (6 bases). Germline values: CDR1 DFQATT, CDR2 SNEGSKA (reference sequence). CDR3 length equals 14 residues.

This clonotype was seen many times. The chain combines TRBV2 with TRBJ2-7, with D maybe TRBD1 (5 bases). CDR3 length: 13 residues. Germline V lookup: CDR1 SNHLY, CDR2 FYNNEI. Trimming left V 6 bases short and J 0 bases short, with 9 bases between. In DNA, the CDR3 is TGTGCCAGCAGGGTCAGGGACTCCTACGAGCAGTACTTC. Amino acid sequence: CASRVRDSYEQYF. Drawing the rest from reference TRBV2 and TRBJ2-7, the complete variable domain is EPEVTQTPSHQVTQMGQEVILRCVPISNHLYFYWYRQILGQKVEFLVSFYNNEISEKSEIFDDQFSVERPDGSNFTLKIRSTKLEDSAMYFCASRVRDSYEQYFGPGTRLTVT.

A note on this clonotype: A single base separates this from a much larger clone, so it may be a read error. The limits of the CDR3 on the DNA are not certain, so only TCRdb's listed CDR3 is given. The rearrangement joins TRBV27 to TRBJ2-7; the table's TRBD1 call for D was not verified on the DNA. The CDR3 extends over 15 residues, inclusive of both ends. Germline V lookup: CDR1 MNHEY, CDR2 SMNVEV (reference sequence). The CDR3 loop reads CASSLWAGGTYERYF.

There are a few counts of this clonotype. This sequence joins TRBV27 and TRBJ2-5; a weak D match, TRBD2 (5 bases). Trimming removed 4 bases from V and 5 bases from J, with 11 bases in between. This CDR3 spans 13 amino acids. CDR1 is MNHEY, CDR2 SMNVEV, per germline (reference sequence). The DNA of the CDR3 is TGTGCCAGCAGTTCCTTAGCGTCGGAGACCCAGTACTTC. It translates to CASSSLASETQYF.

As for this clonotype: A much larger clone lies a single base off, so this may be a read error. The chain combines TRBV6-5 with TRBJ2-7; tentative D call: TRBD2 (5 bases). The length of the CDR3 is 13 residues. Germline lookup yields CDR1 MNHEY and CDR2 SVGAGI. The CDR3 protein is CASSYPLGGEQCF. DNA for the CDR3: TGTGCCAGCAGTTACCCCCTAGGAGGCGAGCAGTGCTTC.

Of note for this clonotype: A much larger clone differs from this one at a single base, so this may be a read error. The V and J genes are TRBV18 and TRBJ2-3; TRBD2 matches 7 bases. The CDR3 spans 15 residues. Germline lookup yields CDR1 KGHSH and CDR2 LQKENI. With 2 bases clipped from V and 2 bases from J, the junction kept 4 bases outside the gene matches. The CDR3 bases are TGTGCCAGCTCACCAGGGACTACACACACAGATACGCAGTATTTT. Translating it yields CASSPGTTHTDTQYF.

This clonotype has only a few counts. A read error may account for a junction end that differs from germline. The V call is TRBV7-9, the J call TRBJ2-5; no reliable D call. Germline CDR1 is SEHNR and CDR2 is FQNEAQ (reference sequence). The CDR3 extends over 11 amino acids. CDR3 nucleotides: TGTGCCAGAAGCTTAGATCGGACCCAGTACTTC. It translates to CARSLDRTQYF.

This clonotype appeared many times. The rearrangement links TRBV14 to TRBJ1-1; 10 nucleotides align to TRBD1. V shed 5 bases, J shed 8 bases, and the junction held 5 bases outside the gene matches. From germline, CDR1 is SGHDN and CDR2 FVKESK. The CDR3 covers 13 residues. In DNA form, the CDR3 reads TGTGCCAGCAGCTATCAGGACAGGGGGGAAGCTTTCTTT. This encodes CASSYQDRGEAFF.

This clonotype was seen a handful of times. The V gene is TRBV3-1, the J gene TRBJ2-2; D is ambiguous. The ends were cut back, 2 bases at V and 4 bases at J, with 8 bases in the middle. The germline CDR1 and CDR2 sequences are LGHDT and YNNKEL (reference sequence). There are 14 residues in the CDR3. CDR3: CASSQRASTGELFF. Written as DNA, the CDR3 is TGTGCCAGCAGCCAAAGGGCTAGCACCGGGGAGCTGTTTTTT. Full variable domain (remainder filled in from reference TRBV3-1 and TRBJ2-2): DTAVSQTPKYLVTQMGNDKSIKCEQNLGHDTMYWYKQDSKKFLKIMFSYNNKELIINETVPNRFSPKSPDKAHLNLHINSLELGDSAVYFCASSQRASTGELFFGEGSRLTVL.

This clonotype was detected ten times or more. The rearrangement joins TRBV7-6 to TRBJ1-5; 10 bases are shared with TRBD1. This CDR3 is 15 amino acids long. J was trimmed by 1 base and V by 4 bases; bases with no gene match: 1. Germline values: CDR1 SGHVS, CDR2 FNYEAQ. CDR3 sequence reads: CASSSGQGSNQPQHF. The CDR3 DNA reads TGTGCCAGCAGCTCGGGACAGGGGAGCAATCAGCCCCAGCATTTT. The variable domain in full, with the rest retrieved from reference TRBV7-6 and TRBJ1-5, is GAGVSQSPRYKVTKRGQDVALRCDPISGHVSLYWYRQALGQGPEFLTYFNYEAQQDKSGLPNDRFSAERPEGSISTLTIQRTEQRDSAMYRCASSSGQGSNQPQHFGDGTRLSIL.

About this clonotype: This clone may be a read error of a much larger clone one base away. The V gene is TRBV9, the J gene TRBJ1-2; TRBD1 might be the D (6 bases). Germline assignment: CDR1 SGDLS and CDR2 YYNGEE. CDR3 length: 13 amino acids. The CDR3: CASSADSLWGYIF. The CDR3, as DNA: TGTGCCAGCAGCGCGGACAGTTTATGGGGCTACATCTTC.

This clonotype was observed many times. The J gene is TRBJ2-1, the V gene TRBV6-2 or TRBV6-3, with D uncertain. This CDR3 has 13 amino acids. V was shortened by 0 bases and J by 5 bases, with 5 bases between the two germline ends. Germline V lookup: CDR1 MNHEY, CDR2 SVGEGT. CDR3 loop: CASSYSANNEQFF. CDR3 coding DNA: TGTGCCAGCAGTTACTCGGCCAACAATGAGCAGTTCTTC.

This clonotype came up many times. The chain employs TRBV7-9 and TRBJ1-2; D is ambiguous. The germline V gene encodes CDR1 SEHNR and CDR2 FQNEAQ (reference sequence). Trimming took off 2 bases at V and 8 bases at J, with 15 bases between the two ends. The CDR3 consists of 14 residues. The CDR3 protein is CASSLTAGPQGYTF. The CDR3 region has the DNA TGTGCCAGCAGCTTAACTGCAGGACCCCAAGGCTACACCTTC.

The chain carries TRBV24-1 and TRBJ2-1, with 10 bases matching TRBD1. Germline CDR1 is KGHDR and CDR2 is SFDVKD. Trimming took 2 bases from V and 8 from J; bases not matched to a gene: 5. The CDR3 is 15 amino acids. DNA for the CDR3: TGTGCCACCAGTGATTCTGACAGGGGGCTCGATGAGCAGTTCTTC. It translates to CATSDSDRGLDEQFF.

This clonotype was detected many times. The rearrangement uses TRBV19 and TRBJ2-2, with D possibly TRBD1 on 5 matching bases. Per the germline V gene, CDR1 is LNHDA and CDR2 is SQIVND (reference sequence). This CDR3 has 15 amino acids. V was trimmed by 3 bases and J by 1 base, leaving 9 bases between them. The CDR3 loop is CASSIVTGNTGELFF. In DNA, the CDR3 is TGTGCCAGTAGTATTGTCACAGGGAACACCGGGGAGCTGTTTTTT.

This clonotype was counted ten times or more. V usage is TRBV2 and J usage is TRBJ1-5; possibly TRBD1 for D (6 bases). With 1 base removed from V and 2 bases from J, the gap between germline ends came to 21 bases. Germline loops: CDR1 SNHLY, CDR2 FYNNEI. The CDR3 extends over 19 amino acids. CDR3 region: CASSEVTGHSSLGNQPQHF. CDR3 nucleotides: TGTGCCAGCAGTGAAGTAACGGGACACTCGTCGCTAGGCAATCAGCCCCAGCATTTT.

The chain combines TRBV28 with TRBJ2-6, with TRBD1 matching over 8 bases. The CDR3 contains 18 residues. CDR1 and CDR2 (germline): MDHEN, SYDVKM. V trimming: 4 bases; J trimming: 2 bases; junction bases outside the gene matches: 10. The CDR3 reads CASSSPTGVRPGANVLTF. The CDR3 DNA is TGTGCCAGCAGTTCCCCGACAGGGGTGCGACCTGGGGCCAACGTCCTGACTTTC.

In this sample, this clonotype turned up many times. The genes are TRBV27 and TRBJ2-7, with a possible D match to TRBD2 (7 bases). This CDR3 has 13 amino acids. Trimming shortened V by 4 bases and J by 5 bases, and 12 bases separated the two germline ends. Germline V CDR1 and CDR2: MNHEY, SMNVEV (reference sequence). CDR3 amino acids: CASSSPGGHEQYF. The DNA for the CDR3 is TGTGCCAGCAGTTCCCCCGGGGGGCACGAGCAGTACTTC.

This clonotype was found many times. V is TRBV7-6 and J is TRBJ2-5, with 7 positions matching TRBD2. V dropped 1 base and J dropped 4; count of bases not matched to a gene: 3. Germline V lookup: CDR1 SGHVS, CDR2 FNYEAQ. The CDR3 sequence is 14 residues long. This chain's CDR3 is CASSLVPGGETQYF. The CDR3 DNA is TGTGCCAGCAGCTTAGTGCCGGGGGGAGAGACCCAGTACTTC.